The T cell receptor beta chain described here comes from a study of T cell clonotyping in hematopoietic cell transplantation. The study, taken as a whole, reports: Without cell sorting, CD4 versus CD8 contributions remain unresolved. Higher Inverse Simpson Index values in graft donor and pretransplant recipient predicted broader posttransplant TCR diversity. Few recipient clonotypes overlapped donors; over 97% were de novo at given depth. Recipient TCR diversity dropped after transplant; expanded clonotypes rose from day 30 to 180.

Data came from immunoSEQ multiplex PCR; TCRdb stores just in-frame clones and leaves some out. The data contain 9,500 or so clones, about 76% of them singletons. The CDR3 consists of 15 residues. Germline-derived CDR1 and CDR2 are SGHRS and YFSETQ. Trimming removed 5 bases from V and 4 bases from J; junction bases left unmatched: 7. Remarks on this clone: Its specificity is not known.

This specimen consisted of PBMCs, obtained 30 days after allogeneic stem cell transplant. The rearrangement uses TRBV5-1 and TRBJ2-5; 11 bases fit TRBD2. The receptor's source is a female patient aged 40-49 years who had an allogeneic stem cell transplant from a related donor, so T cells may come from the graft donor. Some clones in this sample may be carry-over from other donors' samples. As DNA, the CDR3 is TGCGCCAGCAGGGGAAACGGACTAGCGGGAGAGACCCAGTACTTC. It specifies CASRGNGLAGETQYF.